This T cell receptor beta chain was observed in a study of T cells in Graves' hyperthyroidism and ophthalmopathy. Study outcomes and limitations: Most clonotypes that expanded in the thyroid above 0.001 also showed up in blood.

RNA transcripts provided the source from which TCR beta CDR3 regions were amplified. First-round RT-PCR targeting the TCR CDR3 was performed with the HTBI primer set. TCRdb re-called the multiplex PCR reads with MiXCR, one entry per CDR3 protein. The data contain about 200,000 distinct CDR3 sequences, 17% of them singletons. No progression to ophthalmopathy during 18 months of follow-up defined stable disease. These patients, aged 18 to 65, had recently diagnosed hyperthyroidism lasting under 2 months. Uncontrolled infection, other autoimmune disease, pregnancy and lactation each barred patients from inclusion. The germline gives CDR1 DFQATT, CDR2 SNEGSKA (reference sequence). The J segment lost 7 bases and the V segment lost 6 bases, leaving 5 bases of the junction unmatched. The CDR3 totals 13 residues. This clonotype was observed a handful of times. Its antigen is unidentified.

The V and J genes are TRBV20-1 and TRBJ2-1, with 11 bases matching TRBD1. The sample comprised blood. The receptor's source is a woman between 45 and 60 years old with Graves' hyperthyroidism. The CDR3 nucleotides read TGCAGTGCCCCGGGACAGGGGGAAAATGAGCAGTTCTTC. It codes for CSAPGQGENEQFF.